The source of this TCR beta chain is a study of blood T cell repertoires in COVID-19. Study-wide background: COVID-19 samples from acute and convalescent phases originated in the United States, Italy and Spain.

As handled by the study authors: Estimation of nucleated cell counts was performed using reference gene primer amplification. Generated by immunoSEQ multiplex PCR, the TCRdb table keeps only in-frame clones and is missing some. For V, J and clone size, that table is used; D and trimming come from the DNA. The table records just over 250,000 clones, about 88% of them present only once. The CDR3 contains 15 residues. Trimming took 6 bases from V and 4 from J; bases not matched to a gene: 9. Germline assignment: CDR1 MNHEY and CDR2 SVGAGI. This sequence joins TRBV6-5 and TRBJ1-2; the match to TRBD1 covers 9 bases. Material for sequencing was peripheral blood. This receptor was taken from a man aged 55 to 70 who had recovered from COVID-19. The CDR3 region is CASSTGTGLFYGYTF. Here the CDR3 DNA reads TGTGCCAGCAGCACCGGGACAGGGTTATTCTATGGCTACACCTTC.